The 8 T cell receptor beta chains below come from one sample, sequenced in a study of T-cell reconstitution after alpha-beta-depleted transplantation in children. Unique molecular identifiers were incorporated when the TCRbeta library was constructed. TCRdb passed the PCR reads through MiXCR, listing each CDR3 protein once. Seen here are around 100,000 distinct CDR3 sequences, about 5.6% observed once, and the top ten hold around 5.6%. The material was PBMCs, mostly from graft donor cells, obtained 60 days after TCRalphabeta/CD19-depleted stem cell transplant. The origin of the receptors is a female patient aged 2 to 10 who had a stem cell transplant for Fanconi anemia, so the T cells may come from the graft donor.

This clonotype has a count of ten or more. The rearrangement links TRBV28 to TRBJ2-2; D unresolved. Germline V gives CDR1 MDHEN, CDR2 SYDVKM. Trimming shortened V by 3 bases and J by 0 bases, and 8 bases separated the two germline ends. This CDR3 has 15 amino acids. The CDR3, as DNA: TGTGCCAGCAGTTTTTCCGGGTCGAACACCGGGGAGCTGTTTTTT. Protein sequence: CASSFSGSNTGELFF. Using reference TRBV28 and TRBJ2-2 for the parts outside the CDR3, the full variable domain is DVKVTQSSRYLVKRTGEKVFLECVQDMDHENMFWYRQDPGLGLRLIYFSYDVKMKEKGDIPEGYSVSREKKERFSLILESASTNQTSMYLCASSFSGSNTGELFFGEGSRLTVL.

This clonotype was seen at least ten times. The gene calls are TRBV7-9 and TRBJ2-5; D is ambiguous. Germline V gene sequence: CDR1 SEHNR, CDR2 FQNEAQ (reference sequence). Trimming removed 3 bases at V and 1 base at J, with 9 bases between. The CDR3 consists of 14 residues. CDR3: CASSFTSRQETQYF. CDR3 bases: TGTGCCAGCAGCTTCACCAGTCGCCAAGAGACCCAGTACTTC.

This clonotype showed up many times. The J gene is TRBJ2-1, the V gene TRBV5-5, with 13 nucleotides matching TRBD2. Losses at the gene ends were 4 bases for V and 9 bases for J; bases not matched to a gene: 10. The CDR3 spans 16 residues. The germline V gene has CDR1 SGHKS and CDR2 YYEKEE (reference sequence). This CDR3 is CASSGWTSGRSGEQFF. In nucleotides, the CDR3 is TGTGCCAGCAGCGGGTGGACTAGCGGGAGATCGGGTGAGCAGTTCTTC.

This clonotype was recorded a few times. The V and J genes are TRBV20-1 and TRBJ1-2, with a tentative D call TRBD1 (6 bases). V was cut by 0 bases and J by 3 bases, with 14 bases left in between. Germline values: CDR1 DFQATT, CDR2 SNEGSKA (reference sequence). This CDR3 has 15 residues. CDR3 coding DNA: TGCAGTGCTAGAGAATTTCCAGGGGCTGACTATGGCTACACCTTC. Translation gives CSAREFPGADYGYTF.

By frequency in the sample, this clonotype is medium-sized. V usage is TRBV5-1 and J usage is TRBJ2-3; D uncertain. The V gene's germline CDR1 is SGHRS and CDR2 YFSETQ. Trimming took 2 bases from V and 1 from J, leaving 2 bases between them. The CDR3 loop spans 12 amino acids. For the CDR3, the DNA is TGCGCCAGCAGCTTACGCACAGATACGCAGTATTTT. It encodes CASSLRTDTQYF. The whole variable domain, remainder taken from reference TRBV5-1 and TRBJ2-3, is KAGVTQTPRYLIKTRGQQVTLSCSPISGHRSVSWYQQTPGQGLQFLFEYFSETQRNKGNFPGRFSGRQFSNSRSEMNVSTLELGDSALYLCASSLRTDTQYFGPGTRLTVL.

In this sample, this clonotype turned up many times. The CDR3: CASSVLGGGYEQYF. The DNA for the CDR3 is TGTGCCAGCAGTGTCCTAGGGGGGGGCTACGAGCAGTACTTC. The gene calls are TRBV2 and TRBJ2-7; D is perhaps TRBD2 (7 bases). Germline V gives CDR1 SNHLY, CDR2 FYNNEI. V dropped 4 bases and J dropped 3 bases, with 13 bases sitting between them. The CDR3 length is 14 residues.

The rearrangement joins TRBV7-9 to TRBJ2-2, with 11 bases that match TRBD2. This CDR3 spans 16 amino acids. Germline V lookup: CDR1 SEHNR, CDR2 FQNEAQ (reference sequence). The V segment lost 5 bases and the J segment 7 bases; nucleotides outside the gene matches: 9. For the CDR3, the DNA is TGTGCCAGCAGCCCCTTGACTAGCGGGGTGATCGGGGAGCTGTTTTTT. Protein product: CASSPLTSGVIGELFF.

At least ten counts were recorded for this clonotype. This rearrangement joins TRBV4-2 to TRBJ2-1; tentative D call: TRBD1 (5 bases). Trimming cost V 0 bases and J 5 bases, with 11 bases left between them. The CDR3 runs to 15 residues. Germline CDR1 LGHNA, CDR2 YNFKEQ. The CDR3 DNA reads as TGTGCCAGCAGCCAAGAGGGGCGGCTCAACAATGAGCAGTTCTTC. Translation: CASSQEGRLNNEQFF.